These 11 T cell receptor beta chains came from one sample sequenced in a study of response to subunit inactivated influenza vaccine. One entry per CDR3 protein, called by TCRdb with MiXCR from the RT-PCR reads. The top ten clones hold about 11% of a sample with roughly 170,000 distinct CDR3 sequences, 7.5% to 10% of them seen once. The sequenced sample was non-naive T cells sorted from PBMCs, obtained on the day of vaccination. Receptor source: a man in his fifties who received an inactivated influenza vaccine.

This clonotype was observed a few times. The chain employs TRBV6-6 and TRBJ1-5, with D possibly matching TRBD1 (5 bases). Germline CDR1 is MNHNY and CDR2 is SVGAGI (reference sequence). Trimming pared 5 bases from V and 4 bases from J, leaving 9 bases between. CDR3 length: 13 amino acids. The CDR3 bases are TGTGCCAGCAGTACCTCAGGGAATCAGCCCCAGCATTTT. It translates to CASSTSGNQPQHF.

This clonotype occurred a few times. The chain couples TRBV4-3 to TRBJ2-7; D ambiguous. Between the trimmed V and J ends, which lost 1 base and 4 bases, there was a span of 8 bases. Per the germline V gene, CDR1 is LGHNA and CDR2 is YSLEER. The CDR3 has 13 amino acids. CDR3 region: CASSQVLFYEQYF. The CDR3 nucleotides read TGCGCCAGCAGCCAAGTGTTATTTTACGAGCAGTACTTC.

This clonotype was seen repeatedly, ten times or more. The chain joins TRBV5-1 to TRBJ1-1; D not resolved. This CDR3 contains 14 residues. V lost 4 bases and J lost 5, with 15 bases in between. The germline V gene encodes CDR1 SGHRS and CDR2 YFSETQ. The CDR3 DNA reads as TGCGCCAGCAGCCGGAACTCACTGGGGACTGAAGCTTTCTTT. Translating gives CASSRNSLGTEAFF. The full variable domain, rest sourced from reference TRBV5-1 and TRBJ1-1, is KAGVTQTPRYLIKTRGQQVTLSCSPISGHRSVSWYQQTPGQGLQFLFEYFSETQRNKGNFPGRFSGRQFSNSRSEMNVSTLELGDSALYLCASSRNSLGTEAFFGQGTRLTVV.

This clonotype appeared a few times. This chain joins TRBV10-3 and TRBJ2-1, with a tentative D call TRBD2 (7 bases). The CDR3 runs 16 residues. V was clipped by 11 bases and J by 6 bases, with 26 bases between them. Per germline, CDR1 ENHRY and CDR2 SYGVKD. Written as DNA, the CDR3 is TGTGCCGCGGGCGCGACTAGCTCCTTAGGGGGCAATGAGCAGTTCTTC. This sequence encodes CAAGATSSLGGNEQFF.

V and J are TRBV12-3 or TRBV12-4 and TRBJ2-7; no definite D call. This CDR3 is 15 amino acids long. Trimming took off 5 bases at V and 9 bases at J, with 23 bases between the two ends. The chain's CDR3 is CASSAAGLRLDGQYF. The CDR3 DNA is TGTGCCAGCAGTGCTGCCGGGCTCCGCCTCGACGGGCAGTACTTC.

The chain uses TRBV5-1 and TRBJ1-6; D is undetermined. Deletions cut 0 bases from V and 7 bases from J, with 8 bases between. CDR1 and CDR2 from the germline V gene are SGHRS and YFSETQ. The CDR3 is 14 residues long. The chain's CDR3 is CASSLDGRNSPLHF. The CDR3 DNA is TGCGCCAGCAGCTTGGACGGCAGAAATTCACCCCTCCACTTT.

This clonotype has a handful of counts. J is TRBJ2-1 and V is TRBV7-8; TRBD2 agrees at 8 bases. With V trimmed by 6 bases and J by 0 bases, 10 bases remained unmatched. The CDR3 runs to 17 residues. The germline V gene encodes CDR1 SGHVS and CDR2 FQNEAQ. The CDR3 loop is CASRPGASGGSYNEQFF. CDR3 DNA: TGTGCCAGCAGGCCTGGGGCAAGCGGGGGCTCCTACAATGAGCAGTTCTTC.

This clonotype was observed at least ten times. The chain uses TRBV5-1 and TRBJ1-1; a weak D match, TRBD1 (6 bases). The CDR3 covers 13 residues. Trimming took off 7 bases at V and 5 bases at J, with 15 bases between the two ends. Germline loops: CDR1 SGHRS, CDR2 YFSETQ. CDR3 in amino acids: CASAGEKGTEAFF. CDR3 DNA: TGCGCCAGCGCAGGGGAAAAGGGGACTGAAGCTTTCTTT.

This clonotype occurred a few times. This chain uses TRBV11-2 with TRBJ2-2, with D unresolved. Germline V gene sequence: CDR1 SGHAT, CDR2 FQNNGV. The CDR3 consists of 17 residues. Trimming left V 2 bases short and J 2 bases short, with 15 bases between. The DNA for the CDR3 is TGTGCCAGCAGCTTACGTGGCAGCCGAGAAAACACCGGGGAGCTGTTTTTT. Residues: CASSLRGSRENTGELFF.

V is TRBV5-6 and J is TRBJ2-2, with TRBD1 identical over 12 bases. Trimming removed 5 bases from V and 7 bases from J; junction bases left unmatched: 12. Germline assignment: CDR1 SGHDT and CDR2 YYEEEE. This CDR3 spans 17 amino acids. CDR3 DNA: TGTGCCAGCAGTCGCACGGCCGGGACAGGGGGCAACGGGGAGCTGTTTTTT. Amino acid sequence: CASSRTAGTGGNGELFF.

CDR3 DNA sequence: TGTGCCAGCAGCTTCGGGGCAGGGGGCTCCGATGAGCAGTTCTTC. This encodes CASSFGAGGSDEQFF. This rearrangement joins TRBV7-3 to TRBJ2-1; 8 bases align to TRBD1. The junction had 9 bases not matched to a gene; V was cut back by 3 bases and J by 8 bases. CDR3 length: 15 residues. Germline-derived CDR1 and CDR2 are SGHTA and FQGTGA.